This T cell receptor (beta chain) was recovered during a study of blood T cells in healthy people across ages. The second PCR ran about 6 to 12 cycles with a sample-barcoded 5' primer and J-beta primers. No fewer than 3 million CDR3-containing paired-end reads came from each sample. TCRdb ran MiXCR on the 5' RACE reads and lists one entry per CDR3 protein. The data contain about 1.6 million distinct CDR3 sequences, roughly 32% of them singletons. V was shortened by 2 bases and J by 1 base, with 8 bases between the two germline ends. This CDR3 region has 14 residues. Germline lookup yields CDR1 LGHDT and CDR2 YNNKEL (reference sequence).

The chain recombines TRBV3-1 with TRBJ1-2, with D hard to call. The sample consisted of blood. This receptor was taken from a woman under 40 in good health. CDR3: CASSQNGLNYGYTF. Written as DNA, the CDR3 is TGTGCCAGCAGCCAAAATGGACTTAACTATGGCTACACCTTC.